A single sample is the source of the 25 T cell receptor beta chains below, sequenced in a study of identical twins. TCRdb analysed the 5' RACE reads with MiXCR anew, one entry per CDR3 protein. The sample records approximately 190,000 distinct CDR3 sequences, around a sixth being singletons. This sample was shared with a second study, whose subject was T cells expressing NK-cell markers.

Sequencing was carried out using CD8+ T cells sorted from blood. All receptors come from a woman aged 18-29 years in good health.

The chain carries TRBV5-1 and TRBJ2-5; D is uncertain. The CDR3 has 12 residues. CDR1 and CDR2 (germline): SGHRS, YFSETQ. V lost 2 bases and J lost 5, with 7 bases in between. The CDR3 DNA is TGCGCCAGCAGCTTCCGTACGGAGACCCAGTACTTC. As protein: CASSFRTETQYF.

This clonotype has more than one count but fewer than ten. The chain couples TRBV6-1 to TRBJ2-2; 8 bases are shared with TRBD2. Germline V gene lookup returns CDR1 MNHNS and CDR2 SASEGT. CDR3 size: 15 residues. V trimming: 6 bases; J trimming: 1 base; junction bases outside the gene matches: 4. In DNA, the CDR3 is TGTGCCAGCAGGAGCGGGGGCCTGAACACCGGGGAGCTGTTTTTT. This codes for CASRSGGLNTGELFF.

V gene TRBV28 combines with J gene TRBJ2-6; the D is unclear. With 1 base removed from V and 0 bases from J, the gap between germline ends came to 7 bases. Per the germline V gene, CDR1 is MDHEN and CDR2 is SYDVKM. There are 16 residues in the CDR3. The CDR3 nucleotides read TGTGCCAGCAGTTTATCGGTCCGCTCTGGGGCCAACGTCCTGACTTTC. Translating gives CASSLSVRSGANVLTF.

The V gene is TRBV2, the J gene TRBJ2-3; no reliable D call. The V end lost 11 bases, the J end lost 3 bases, and 18 bases lay between the germline ends. The germline V gene has CDR1 SNHLY and CDR2 FYNNEI. The CDR3 extends over 14 amino acids. For the CDR3, the DNA is TGTGCCCAGCAGGTTTCCACCATTACAGATACGCAGTATTTT. This encodes CAQQVSTITDTQYF.

This clonotype was seen many times. The gene calls are TRBV7-2 and TRBJ1-3; D gene ambiguous. V lost 2 bases and J lost 2, with 10 bases in between. Germline values: CDR1 SGHTA, CDR2 FQGNSA. CDR3 length: 15 residues. The CDR3 nucleotides are TGTGCCAGCAGCTTACTTCGGGTCCCTGGAAACACCATATATTTT. Residues: CASSLLRVPGNTIYF. Filled out from reference TRBV7-2 and TRBJ1-3, the complete variable domain reads GAGVSQSPSNKVTEKGKDVELRCDPISGHTALYWYRQSLGQGLEFLIYFQGNSAPDKSGLPSDRFSAERTGGSVSTLTIQRTQQEDSAVYLCASSLLRVPGNTIYFGEGSWLTVV.

The chain has TRBV7-8 and TRBJ1-2, with D uncertain. CDR3 length: 12 residues. Trimming took off 1 base at V and 6 bases at J, with 6 bases between the two ends. The germline V gene has CDR1 SGHVS and CDR2 FQNEAQ. CDR3 DNA sequence: TGTGCCAGCAGCTTAGGGACGAATGGCTACACCTTC. This translates into CASSLGTNGYTF.

The chain carries TRBV12-3 or TRBV12-4 and TRBJ1-1; 9 bases align to TRBD1. The J segment lost 5 bases and the V segment lost 7 bases, leaving 5 bases of the junction unmatched. The CDR3 has 13 amino acids. The CDR3 reads CASTGQGLTEAFF. CDR3 nucleotide sequence: TGTGCCAGCACGGGACAGGGATTAACTGAAGCTTTCTTT.

V gene TRBV9 combines with J gene TRBJ2-1; TRBD2 agrees at 8 bases. Trimming took 0 bases from V and 3 from J; bases not matched to a gene: 8. The CDR3 runs 17 residues. The germline V gene encodes CDR1 SGDLS and CDR2 YYNGEE. CDR3 in DNA: TGTGCCAGCAGCGTAGAAGGTAGCGGGACGTACTACAATGAGCAGTTCTTC. It is translated as CASSVEGSGTYYNEQFF.

This clonotype showed up just a few times. The CDR3 DNA sequence: TGTGCCAGCCGAGCGACGAACACCGGGGAGCTGTTTTTT. Its protein product is CASRATNTGELFF. The chain links TRBV7-9 to TRBJ2-2; no clear D gene. CDR1 and CDR2 (germline): SEHNR, FQNEAQ (reference sequence). V lost 8 bases and J lost 0, with 7 bases in between. The length of the CDR3 is 13 residues.

Turning to this clonotype: The junction differs from germline at one of its ends, possibly a read error. The chain joins TRBV20-1 to TRBJ2-1; 7 bases align to TRBD2. CDR1 and CDR2 from the germline V gene are DFQATT and SNEGSKA (reference sequence). CDR3 length: 20 amino acids. The CDR3 is CCARRMGGRRKPQGNNEQFF. CDR3 sequence (DNA): TGCTGTGCTAGGAGAATGGGCGGGAGAAGAAAACCTCAGGGTAACAATGAGCAGTTCTTC.

The chain couples TRBV6-5 to TRBJ1-2; D not certain. The CDR3 covers 13 residues. V dropped 4 bases and J dropped 6 bases, with 12 bases sitting between them. The germline V gene has CDR1 MNHEY and CDR2 SVGAGI. This CDR3 is CASSSSWSHGYTF. CDR3 in DNA: TGTGCCAGCAGTTCTAGCTGGAGTCATGGCTACACCTTC.

This chain links TRBV4-3 with TRBJ2-2; no firm D call. CDR1 and CDR2 (germline): LGHNA, YSLEER. Trimming took off 2 bases at V and 1 base at J, with 5 bases between the two ends. This CDR3 contains 14 residues. DNA for the CDR3: TGCGCCAGCAGCCAATTCTGGAACACCGGGGAGCTGTTTTTT. Translating it yields CASSQFWNTGELFF.

The V and J genes are TRBV7-8 and TRBJ2-7; 8 nucleotides align to TRBD1. This CDR3 contains 13 residues. From germline, CDR1 is SGHVS and CDR2 FQNEAQ. V trimming: 5 bases; J trimming: 7 bases; junction bases outside the gene matches: 7. In DNA form, the CDR3 reads TGTGCCAGCAGCGCCGGGACAGGAGTTGAGCAGTACTTC. This gives the protein CASSAGTGVEQYF.

The chain carries TRBV4-3 and TRBJ2-1; no reliable D call. V was clipped by 1 base and J by 8 bases, with 6 bases between them. This CDR3 is built from 12 residues. Germline assignment: CDR1 LGHNA and CDR2 YSLEER. DNA of the CDR3: TGCGCCAGCAGCCAAGGGTATGATGAGCAGTTCTTC. It codes for CASSQGYDEQFF.

This clonotype was found many times. The chain carries TRBV27 and TRBJ2-1, with D perhaps TRBD1 (5 bases). CDR1 is MNHEY and CDR2 is SMNVEV in the germline V gene (reference sequence). This CDR3 region has 16 residues. The V end lost 5 bases, the J end lost 3 bases, and 17 bases lay between the germline ends. The CDR3 is CASSPLGQGIYNEQFF. In DNA, the CDR3 is TGTGCCAGCAGTCCCCTGGGGCAGGGAATCTACAATGAGCAGTTCTTC.

The genes are TRBV15 and TRBJ2-1; D may be TRBD1 or TRBD2 (5 bases each). V gave up 3 bases and J gave up 7 bases, with 16 bases separating them. The CDR3 is 15 residues long. The germline CDR1 and CDR2 sequences are LNHNV and YYDKDF (reference sequence). This chain's CDR3 is CATSRGRSTVNEQFF. The CDR3 nucleotides read TGTGCCACCAGCAGGGGACGATCGACGGTTAATGAGCAGTTCTTC.

The rearrangement uses TRBV20-1 and TRBJ2-5; 10 bases are a match to TRBD2. Per germline, CDR1 DFQATT and CDR2 SNEGSKA (reference sequence). The CDR3 has 15 amino acids. V dropped 3 bases and J dropped 5; count of bases not matched to a gene: 9. CDR3 sequence (DNA): TGCAGTGCTAGGGACCCGGGACTAGCGTCTGAGACCCAGTACTTC. Its protein product is CSARDPGLASETQYF.

The sample holds many counts of this clonotype. The J gene is TRBJ2-2, the V gene TRBV10-3; D may be TRBD2 (5 bases). CDR1 is ENHRY, CDR2 SYGVKD, per germline. V was trimmed by 6 bases and J by 5 bases, leaving 19 bases between them. The length of the CDR3 is 16 residues. The CDR3 loop reads CAISTLERVRTGELFF. DNA for the CDR3: TGTGCCATCAGCACCCTTGAGAGGGTGAGGACCGGGGAGCTGTTTTTT.

The V and J genes are TRBV12-3 or TRBV12-4 and TRBJ1-2; no clear D gene. This CDR3 has 13 amino acids. Trimming took off 4 bases at V and 4 bases at J, with 10 bases between the two ends. The CDR3 region is CASSSILGYGYTF. CDR3 DNA sequence: TGTGCCAGCAGTTCCATCCTGGGCTATGGCTACACCTTC.

The rearrangement joins TRBV9 to TRBJ2-7; D unclear. Trimming cost V 0 bases and J 0 bases, with 7 bases left between them. The CDR3 length is 14 residues. The V gene's germline CDR1 is SGDLS and CDR2 YYNGEE. The CDR3, as DNA: TGTGCCAGCAGCGTAGGCTCTGACTCCTACGAGCAGTACTTC. Its translation: CASSVGSDSYEQYF.

This clonotype occurred a few times. The chain couples TRBV24-1 to TRBJ2-1, with 11 bases lining up with TRBD2. The germline CDR1 and CDR2 sequences are KGHDR and SFDVKD. Unmatched junction bases numbered 5, after V lost 4 bases and J lost 4 bases. The CDR3 runs to 16 residues. The CDR3 reads CATSDTTSGSYNEQFF. The CDR3 region has the DNA TGTGCCACCAGTGACACTACTAGCGGGAGTTACAATGAGCAGTTCTTC.

The chain couples TRBV6-5 to TRBJ2-6; D gene ambiguous. Germline assignment: CDR1 MNHEY and CDR2 SVGAGI. V shed 4 bases and J shed 5 bases, with 12 bases lying between them. The CDR3 is 15 residues long. This chain's CDR3 is CASSLGPPWANVLTF. CDR3 coding DNA: TGTGCCAGCAGTTTAGGGCCGCCCTGGGCCAACGTCCTGACTTTC.

This chain links TRBV2 with TRBJ1-1; tentatively, D is TRBD1 (5 bases). The CDR3 sequence is 13 residues long. Trimming took 5 bases from V and 3 from J, leaving 10 bases between them. Germline CDR1 and CDR2: SNHLY and FYNNEI. The CDR3: CASSWGTDTEAFF. CDR3 DNA: TGTGCCAGCAGTTGGGGCACCGACACTGAAGCTTTCTTT.

The rearrangement uses TRBV7-6 and TRBJ1-1; 9 bases align to TRBD1. Germline values: CDR1 SGHVS, CDR2 FNYEAQ. V lost 3 bases and J lost 0; bases outside the gene matches: 11. The CDR3 runs to 18 residues. For the CDR3, the DNA is TGTGCCAGCAGCTTGGGGACAGGGATTTATGGGATGAACACTGAAGCTTTCTTT. This sequence encodes CASSLGTGIYGMNTEAFF.

J is TRBJ2-5 and V is TRBV19; 8 nucleotides align to TRBD2. The CDR3 loop spans 14 amino acids. Germline CDR1 and CDR2: LNHDA and SQIVND (reference sequence). The CDR3 sequence is CTTRAAGDGETQYF. The CDR3 DNA follows: TGTACCACCAGGGCAGCGGGAGATGGAGAGACCCAGTACTTC.